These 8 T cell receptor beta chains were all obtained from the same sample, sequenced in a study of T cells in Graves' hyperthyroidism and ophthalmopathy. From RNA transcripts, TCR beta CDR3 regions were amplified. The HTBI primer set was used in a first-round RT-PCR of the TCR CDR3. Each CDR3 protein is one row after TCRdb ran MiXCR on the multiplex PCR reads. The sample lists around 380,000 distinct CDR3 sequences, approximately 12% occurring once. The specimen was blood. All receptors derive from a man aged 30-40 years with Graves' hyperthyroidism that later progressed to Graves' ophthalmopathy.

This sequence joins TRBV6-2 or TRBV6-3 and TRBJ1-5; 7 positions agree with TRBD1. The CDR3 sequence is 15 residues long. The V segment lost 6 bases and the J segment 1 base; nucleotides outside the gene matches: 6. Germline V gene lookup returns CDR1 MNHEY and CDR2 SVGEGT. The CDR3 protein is CASSLTGASNQPQHF. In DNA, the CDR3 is TGTGCCAGCAGCCTCACAGGGGCAAGCAATCAGCCCCAGCATTTT.

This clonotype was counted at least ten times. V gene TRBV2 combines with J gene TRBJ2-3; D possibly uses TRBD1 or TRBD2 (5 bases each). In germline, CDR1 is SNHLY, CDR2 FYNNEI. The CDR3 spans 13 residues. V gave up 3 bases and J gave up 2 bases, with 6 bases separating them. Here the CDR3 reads CASSEGPTDTQYF. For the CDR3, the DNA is TGTGCCAGCAGTGAGGGACCCACAGATACGCAGTATTTT.

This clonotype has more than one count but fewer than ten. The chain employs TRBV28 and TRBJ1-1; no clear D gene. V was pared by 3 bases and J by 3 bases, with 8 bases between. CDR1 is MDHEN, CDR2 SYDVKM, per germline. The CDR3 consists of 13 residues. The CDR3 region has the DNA TGTGCCAGCAGTTTCCCCATGGACACTGAAGCTTTCTTT. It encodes CASSFPMDTEAFF.

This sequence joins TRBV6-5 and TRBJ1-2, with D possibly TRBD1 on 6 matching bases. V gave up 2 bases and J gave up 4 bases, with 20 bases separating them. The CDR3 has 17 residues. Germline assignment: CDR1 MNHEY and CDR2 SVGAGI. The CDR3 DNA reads TGTGCCAGCAGTTACCCATCGGCCAAACAGGGATCCTATGGCTACACCTTC. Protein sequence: CASSYPSAKQGSYGYTF.

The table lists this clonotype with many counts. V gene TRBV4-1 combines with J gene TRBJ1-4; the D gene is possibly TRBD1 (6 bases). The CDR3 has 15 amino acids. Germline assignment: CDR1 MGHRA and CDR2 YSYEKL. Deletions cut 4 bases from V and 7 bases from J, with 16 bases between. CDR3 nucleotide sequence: TGCGCCAGCAGCCTGTTGGGACATTACGTTGAAAAACTGTTTTTT. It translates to CASSLLGHYVEKLFF.

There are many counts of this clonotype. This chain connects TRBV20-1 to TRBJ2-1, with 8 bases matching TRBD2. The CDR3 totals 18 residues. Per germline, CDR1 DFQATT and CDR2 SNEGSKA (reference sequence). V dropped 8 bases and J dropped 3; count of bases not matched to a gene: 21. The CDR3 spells CSPRSGIDGGAVYNEQFF. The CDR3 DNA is TGCAGTCCCCGTTCGGGCATTGACGGGGGGGCGGTCTACAATGAGCAGTTCTTC.

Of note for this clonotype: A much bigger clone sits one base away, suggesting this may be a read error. The CDR3 reads CASSVGETRSNEQFF. Here the CDR3 DNA reads TGTGCCAGCAGCGTAGGGGAGACTAGATCCAATGAGCAGTTCTTC. This chain links TRBV9 with TRBJ2-1, with D tentatively TRBD2 (6 bases). The CDR3 is 15 amino acids. The V end was cut by 0 bases, the J end by 6 bases, with 13 bases between. Per the germline V gene, CDR1 is SGDLS and CDR2 is YYNGEE.

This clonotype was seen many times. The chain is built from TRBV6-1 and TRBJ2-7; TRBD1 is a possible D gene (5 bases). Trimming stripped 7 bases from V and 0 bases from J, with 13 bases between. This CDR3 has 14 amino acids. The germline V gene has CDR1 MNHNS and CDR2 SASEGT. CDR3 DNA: TGTGCCAGCATCCAGGGTCTCGGCTCCTACGAGCAGTACTTC. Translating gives CASIQGLGSYEQYF.